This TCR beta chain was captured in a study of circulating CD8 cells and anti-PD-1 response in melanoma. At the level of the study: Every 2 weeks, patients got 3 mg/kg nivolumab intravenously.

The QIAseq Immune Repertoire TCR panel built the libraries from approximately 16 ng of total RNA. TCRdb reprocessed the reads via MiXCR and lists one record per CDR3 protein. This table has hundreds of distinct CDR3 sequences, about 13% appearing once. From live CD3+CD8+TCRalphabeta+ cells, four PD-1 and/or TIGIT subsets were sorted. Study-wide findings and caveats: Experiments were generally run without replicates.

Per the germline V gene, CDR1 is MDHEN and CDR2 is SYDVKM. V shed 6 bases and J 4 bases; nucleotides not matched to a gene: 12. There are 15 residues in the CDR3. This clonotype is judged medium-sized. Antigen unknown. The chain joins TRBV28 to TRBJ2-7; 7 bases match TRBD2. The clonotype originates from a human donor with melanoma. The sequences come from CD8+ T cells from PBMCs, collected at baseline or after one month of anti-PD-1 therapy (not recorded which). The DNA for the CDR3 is TGTGCCAGCAGCTCTCAGCGGGATTCGGTTTACGAGCAGTACTTC. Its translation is CASSSQRDSVYEQYF.